This entry features one T cell receptor (beta chain) sequence. At least ten counts were recorded for this clonotype. Its target antigen remains unknown. Per-base qualities were not stored, and no clone one base away is much larger. The receptor library was made with PCR. Reads for this sample came from an Illumina HiSeq 2500. Molecular barcoding was employed in the preparation of TCR libraries, with unique molecular identifiers being used to normalize TCRbeta repertoire quantification. TCRdb trimmed the raw reads at Q25, called clones with MiXCR and kept productive beta chains. All rows with the same CDR3 protein become a single entry with the most common DNA and genes. Across this sample there are a few hundred thousand distinct CDR3 sequences, with about a tenth seen only once. Of the sample, 2% to 3% is held by the ten largest clones. This entry is derived from a study of T-cell reconstitution after alpha-beta-depleted transplantation in children (TCRdb year 2016). Turning to the overall study: T-cell immune reconstitution after TCRalphabeta/CD19-depleted allogeneic hematopoietic cell transplantation in children was quantitatively tracked in the study by means of TCR repertoire profiling.

The CDR3 has 14 amino acids, counting the end cysteine and phenylalanine. This entry keeps only the CDR3 DNA: 42 bases, framed from base 1. Sequences SQVTM (CDR1) and ANQGSEA (CDR2) are obtained from the germline V gene. Clipping removes 7 bases from V and 6 bases from J, with 14 as the unmatched junction base count. The receptor chain draws on TRBV29-1 and TRBJ2-7, with 8 middle bases fitting TRBD2. Sequenced here: PBMCs from the stem cell graft donor, sampled from the stem cell graft. This TCR came from a human donor who donated a stem cell graft to a child with acute lymphoblastic leukemia. This receptor has the CDR3 CSAVLAVGVGEQYF. In nucleotides, the sequence is TGCAGCGCTGTACTAGCGGTTGGGGTCGGCGAGCAGTACTTC.